The entry that follows covers one T cell receptor beta chain sequence. Its specificity is unknown. This sample was included in a study of T cells expressing NK-cell markers. At the level of the study: Among eight sequenced donors, seven carried HCMV seropositivity while one was seronegative. General study findings and limits: In several donors, dominant clonotypes made up about 28.3-65% of CD3+CD56-NKG2C+ cells.

TCRdb re-called the 5' RACE reads; every CDR3 protein appears as one record, without DNA. The sample table includes about 540,000 distinct CDR3 sequences. The CDR3 covers 12 residues. Germline CDR1 and CDR2: DFQATT and SNEGSKA (reference sequence). The chain recombines TRBV20-1 with TRBJ1-2; TCRdb selects TRBD1, and the lack of DNA leaves this call unchecked. The sample consisted of blood T cells: a sorted CD56 or NKG2C T cell subset, CD4+ or CD8+ T cells, or bulk PBMC T cells (not recorded which). The sequence was collected from a man aged 18 to 35 in good health. Here the CDR3 reads CSALTGNYGYTF.